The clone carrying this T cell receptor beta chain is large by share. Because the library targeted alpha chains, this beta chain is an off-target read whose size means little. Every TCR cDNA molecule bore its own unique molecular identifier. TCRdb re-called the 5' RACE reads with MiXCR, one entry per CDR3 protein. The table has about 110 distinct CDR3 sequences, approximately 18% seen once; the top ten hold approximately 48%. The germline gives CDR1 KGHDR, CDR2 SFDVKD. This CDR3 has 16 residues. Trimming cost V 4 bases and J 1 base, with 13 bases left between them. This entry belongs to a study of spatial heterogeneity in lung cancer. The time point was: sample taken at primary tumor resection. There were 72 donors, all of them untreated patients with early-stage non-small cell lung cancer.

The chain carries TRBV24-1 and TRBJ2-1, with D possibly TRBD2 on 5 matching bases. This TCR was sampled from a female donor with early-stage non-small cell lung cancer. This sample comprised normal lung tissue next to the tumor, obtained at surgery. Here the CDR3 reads CATSEASLLSYNEQFF. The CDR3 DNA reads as TGTGCCACCAGTGAGGCTAGCCTTCTTTCCTACAATGAGCAGTTCTTC.